The 6 T cell receptor beta chains listed next were all sequenced from one sample in a study of identical twins. TCRdb recomputed calls from the 5' RACE reads with MiXCR, one row per CDR3 protein. The sample consists of about 690,000 distinct CDR3 sequences, 21% of them appearing once. The same sample was also studied in work on T cells expressing NK-cell markers.

The specimen sequenced was PBMCs. These TCRs come from a woman between 18 and 29 years old in good health.

This clonotype was counted ten times or more. This rearrangement joins TRBV12-5 to TRBJ2-5; TRBD2 might be the D (5 bases). This CDR3 has 11 residues. CDR1 is LGHNT, CDR2 FRNRAP, per germline. CDR3 nucleotides: TGTGCCAGCGGTCCCGGGGAGACCCAGTACTTC. Translated, it gives CASGPGETQYF.

This clonotype was recorded many times. V gene TRBV12-3 or TRBV12-4 combines with J gene TRBJ2-1, with unresolved D. The CDR3 runs to 15 residues. Between the trimmed V and J ends, which lost 6 bases and 7 bases, there was a span of 19 bases. The CDR3 DNA sequence: TGTGCCAGCAGCTTCCAGACGGGTCCAGCTAATGAGCAGTTCTTC. As protein: CASSFQTGPANEQFF.

The J gene is TRBJ1-2, the V gene TRBV10-2; 7 bases are a match to TRBD1. J gave up 6 bases and V 2 bases, and 3 bases lay outside the gene matches. CDR3 length equals 13 residues. Germline CDR1 and CDR2: WSHSY and SAAADI. CDR3 sequence: CASSEDRVNGYTF. CDR3 in DNA: TGCGCCAGCAGTGAGGACAGGGTAAATGGCTACACCTTC.

J is TRBJ2-1 and V is TRBV5-1, with D hard to call. The CDR3 is made up of 13 amino acids. Germline V gene lookup returns CDR1 SGHRS and CDR2 YFSETQ. Trimming stripped 3 bases from V and 7 bases from J, with 11 bases between. In DNA, the CDR3 is TGCGCCAGCAGCTCCTCTACTGAGAATGAGCAGTTCTTC. Translated, it gives CASSSSTENEQFF.

In this sample, this clonotype turned up a few times. The chain uses TRBV7-2 and TRBJ2-5; D perhaps matches TRBD2 (6 bases). The CDR3 is made up of 14 amino acids. The germline CDR1 and CDR2 sequences are SGHTA and FQGNSA. With 5 bases removed from V and 5 bases from J, the gap between germline ends came to 15 bases. The CDR3 DNA reads TGTGCCAGCAGCCCCGAACCCGCGGGGGAGACCCAGTACTTC. Translation gives CASSPEPAGETQYF.

In this sample, this clonotype turned up many times. Here the CDR3 reads CASSYSGQRGANVLTF. CDR3 DNA sequence: TGTGCCAGCAGTTACTCCGGGCAAAGAGGGGCCAACGTCCTGACTTTC. The rearrangement links TRBV6-2 or TRBV6-3 to TRBJ2-6; D ambiguous. CDR3 length: 16 amino acids. Germline CDR1 reads MNHEY; CDR2 reads SVGEGT. The V and J ends lost 0 bases and 4 bases respectively, with 10 bases between them.